A single sample is the source of the 25 T cell receptor beta chains below, sequenced in a study of cytomegalovirus exposure and HLA in healthy donors (TCRdb year 2017). The library relied on the immunoSEQ multiplex PCR assay. The multiplex PCR relied on a mix of 60 forward primers for TCR Vbeta segments and 13 reverse primers for TCR Jbeta segments. TCRdb retrieved this table from immuneACCESS and kept in-frame rearrangements only. Not all clones are present; in checked studies, unresolved V genes account for under half, and no reason is known for the remainder. The sample table holds about 200,000 clones, of which about 80% were seen once. Around 1% of the sample is in the top ten clones. The sequenced sample was PBMCs. Receptor source: a woman aged 40 to 50 in good health and CMV-seronegative.

The CDR3 sequence is CASSGTGVPNTEAFF. The CDR3 bases are TGCGCCAGCAGCGGGACAGGGGTCCCGAACACTGAAGCTTTCTTT. This chain connects TRBV5-1 to TRBJ1-1; 10 nucleotides line up with TRBD1. The CDR3 sequence is 15 residues long. Germline V gene lookup returns CDR1 SGHRS and CDR2 YFSETQ. V shed 4 bases and J 1 base; nucleotides not matched to a gene: 4. Based on the CDR3 plus reference TRBV5-1 and TRBJ1-1, the full variable domain is KAGVTQTPRYLIKTRGQQVTLSCSPISGHRSVSWYQQTPGQGLQFLFEYFSETQRNKGNFPGRFSGRQFSNSRSEMNVSTLELGDSALYLCASSGTGVPNTEAFFGQGTRLTVV.

For the CDR3, the DNA is TGTGCCAGCAGTCTGCGGGGCGGGAGCAGCACCGGGGAGCTGTTTTTT. This codes for CASSLRGGSSTGELFF. V usage is TRBV7-3 and J usage is TRBJ2-2; 7 bases agree with TRBD2. Losses at the gene ends were 6 bases for V and 4 bases for J; bases not matched to a gene: 11. This CDR3 region has 16 residues. Germline CDR1 is SGHTA and CDR2 is FQGTGA.

The V call is TRBV29-1, the J call TRBJ1-5; D gene uncertain. CDR1 and CDR2 (germline): SQVTM, ANQGSEA. Trimming took 2 bases from V and 6 from J, leaving 14 bases between them. CDR3 length: 14 amino acids. The CDR3 DNA reads TGCAGCGTTGAAAACGGTTCCCCAGGTCAGCCCCAGCATTTT. Its translation is CSVENGSPGQPQHF.

The J gene is TRBJ1-3, the V gene TRBV6-6, with 8 bases identical to TRBD1. Trimming at V came to 1 base and at J to 4 bases, leaving 6 bases not matched to a gene. The germline V gene encodes CDR1 MNHNY and CDR2 SVGAGI (reference sequence). The CDR3 totals 16 residues. In DNA, the CDR3 is TGTGCCAGCAGTTACTTTGCGGACAGGGTCGGAAACACCATATATTTT. Its translation is CASSYFADRVGNTIYF.

This chain uses TRBV6-5 with TRBJ1-2; tentatively, D is TRBD1 (5 bases). The V and J ends lost 5 bases and 4 bases respectively, with 17 bases between them. The CDR3 length is 15 residues. The germline V gene has CDR1 MNHEY and CDR2 SVGAGI. Here the CDR3 DNA reads TGTGCCAGCAGTCCCGATCTCCAGGGCCGCTATGGCTACACCTTC. Amino acids: CASSPDLQGRYGYTF.

The chain links TRBV5-1 to TRBJ1-3; D remains unclear. The CDR3 runs 15 residues. V dropped 4 bases and J dropped 0 bases, with 11 bases sitting between them. CDR1 SGHRS and CDR2 YFSETQ come from the germline V gene. The CDR3 nucleotides are TGCGCCAGCAGCGCCACATCCAACTCTGGAAACACCATATATTTT. Encoded protein: CASSATSNSGNTIYF. Using reference TRBV5-1 and TRBJ1-3 for the parts outside the CDR3, the full variable domain is KAGVTQTPRYLIKTRGQQVTLSCSPISGHRSVSWYQQTPGQGLQFLFEYFSETQRNKGNFPGRFSGRQFSNSRSEMNVSTLELGDSALYLCASSATSNSGNTIYFGEGSWLTVV.

V and J are TRBV29-1 and TRBJ1-1; D is uncertain. The germline V gene encodes CDR1 SQVTM and CDR2 ANQGSEA. With 4 bases removed from V and 4 bases from J, the gap between germline ends came to 10 bases. This CDR3 is 12 amino acids long. The CDR3 spells CSVVRESTEAFF. CDR3 sequence (DNA): TGCAGCGTTGTTCGGGAGAGCACTGAAGCTTTCTTT.

The V and J genes are TRBV27 and TRBJ2-7; maybe TRBD2 (5 bases). V shed 3 bases and J shed 0 bases, with 21 bases lying between them. The CDR3 is 18 amino acids. Germline-derived CDR1 and CDR2 are MNHEY and SMNVEV (reference sequence). This chain's CDR3 is CASSFPPAEAPSSYEQYV. The CDR3 DNA reads TGTGCCAGCAGTTTTCCCCCAGCGGAGGCACCGAGCTCCTACGAGCAGTACGTC.

This sequence joins TRBV27 and TRBJ2-5, with 10 bases lining up with TRBD2. Trimming removed 2 bases from V and 4 bases from J; junction bases left unmatched: 1. Germline V gene sequence: CDR1 MNHEY, CDR2 SMNVEV (reference sequence). The CDR3 covers 14 residues. CDR3 protein: CASSLRLAGETQYF. The CDR3 DNA follows: TGTGCCAGCAGTTTAAGACTAGCGGGAGAGACCCAGTACTTC.

The chain employs TRBV7-7 and TRBJ2-1; 9 bases are a match to TRBD2. Germline trimming cut 5 bases from V and 2 bases from J; bases unmatched to any gene: 7. Per germline, CDR1 SSHAT and CDR2 FNYEAQ (reference sequence). The CDR3 runs to 16 residues. Here the CDR3 reads CASSPRLAGTYNEQFF. CDR3 nucleotide sequence: TGTGCCAGCAGCCCACGGCTAGCGGGGACCTACAATGAGCAGTTCTTC.

CDR3 bases: TGTGCCAGCAGCCATCCAAGGACAGGGGGCCAGCAGGATGGCTACACCTTC. It encodes CASSHPRTGGQQDGYTF. V usage is TRBV4-2 and J usage is TRBJ1-2, with 11 bases matching TRBD1. Germline CDR1 reads LGHNA; CDR2 reads YNFKEQ. Unmatched junction bases numbered 12, after V lost 3 bases and J lost 6 bases. This CDR3 spans 17 amino acids.

The rearrangement joins TRBV7-2 to TRBJ2-3; TRBD2 aligns across 8 bases. The CDR3 is 16 amino acids. The junction had 13 bases not matched to a gene; V was cut back by 5 bases and J by 6 bases. Germline CDR1 and CDR2: SGHTA and FQGNSA. The CDR3 DNA is TGTGCCAGCAGCGGCTACGGACTAGCCGCCGGTGATACGCAGTATTTT. Translating gives CASSGYGLAAGDTQYF.

The rearrangement uses TRBV10-3 and TRBJ1-3; 8 nucleotides agree with TRBD1. The CDR3 extends over 15 amino acids. CDR1 and CDR2 from the germline V gene are ENHRY and SYGVKD. The junction had 3 bases not matched to a gene; V was cut back by 3 bases and J by 2 bases. The chain's CDR3 is CAISDAGGAGNTIYF. As DNA, the CDR3 is TGTGCCATCAGTGATGCAGGGGGCGCTGGAAACACCATATATTTT.

The gene calls are TRBV5-4 and TRBJ1-4, with 7 bases aligning to TRBD1. There are 15 residues in the CDR3. Trimming cost V 2 bases and J 7 bases; bases outside gene matches: 8. Germline CDR1 reads SGHNT; CDR2 reads YYREEE (reference sequence). The CDR3 spells CASSFGQAGREKLFF. As DNA, the CDR3 is TGTGCCAGCAGCTTCGGACAGGCTGGACGTGAAAAACTGTTTTTT. The entire variable domain, with the rest obtained from reference TRBV5-4 and TRBJ1-4, is as follows: ETGVTQSPTHLIKTRGQQVTLRCSSQSGHNTVSWYQQALGQGPQFIFQYYREEENGRGNFPPRFSGLQFPNYSSELNVNALELDDSALYLCASSFGQAGREKLFFGSGTQLSVL.

Worth noting for this clone: Compared with germline, one end of the junction differs, possibly owing to a read error. CDR3 DNA sequence: TGTGCCAGCACCTTAGGGGCCTCCGGGGGTTATGGCTACACCTTC. Residues: CASTLGASGGYGYTF. The chain has TRBV7-2 and TRBJ1-2, with D perhaps matching TRBD1 (5 bases). Per the germline V gene, CDR1 is SGHTA and CDR2 is FQGNSA. The CDR3 consists of 15 residues.

Comments on this clone: Other nucleotide sequences from this sample produce the same CDR3. V and J are TRBV5-1 and TRBJ1-4; D not certain. The CDR3 totals 14 residues. The germline V gene encodes CDR1 SGHRS and CDR2 YFSETQ. V was trimmed by 0 bases and J by 4 bases, leaving 7 bases between them. CDR3 in amino acids: CASSLAGLNEKLFF. CDR3 DNA: TGCGCCAGCAGCTTGGCAGGCCTTAATGAAAAACTGTTTTTT.

The chain has TRBV27 and TRBJ1-1; the D gene is possibly TRBD1 (6 bases). V lost 4 bases to trimming and J lost 5 bases, with 14 bases between them. Germline CDR1 reads MNHEY; CDR2 reads SMNVEV (reference sequence). This CDR3 contains 14 residues. The CDR3 coding sequence is TGTGCCAGCAGTTGGGGGCCTTCAGGGACTGAAGCTTTCTTT. Translation: CASSWGPSGTEAFF.

This clone appeared once. The V gene is TRBV7-9, the J gene TRBJ2-7; D uncertain. With 3 bases removed from V and 4 bases from J, the gap between germline ends came to 7 bases. The CDR3 totals 12 residues. Germline CDR1 is SEHNR and CDR2 is FQNEAQ (reference sequence). The CDR3 coding sequence is TGTGCCAGCAGCTTCACAGAATACGAGCAGTACTTC. This codes for CASSFTEYEQYF.

This chain connects TRBV18 to TRBJ2-1; D is unclear. V gave up 6 bases and J gave up 9 bases, with 12 bases separating them. The CDR3 consists of 12 residues. CDR1 KGHSH and CDR2 LQKENI come from the germline V gene. CDR3: CASSPTELEQFF. CDR3 in DNA: TGTGCCAGCTCCCCAACAGAACTTGAGCAGTTCTTC.

The V gene is TRBV6-5, the J gene TRBJ2-1, with 7 nucleotides matching TRBD2. Trimming took 0 bases from V and 12 from J; bases not matched to a gene: 8. Looked up from germline, CDR1 is MNHEY and CDR2 is SVGAGI. The CDR3 totals 14 residues. CDR3 nucleotide sequence: TGTGCCAGCAGTTACTCGGGGACCGCGGGGGTGCAGTTCTTC. The encoded protein is CASSYSGTAGVQFF.

The genes are TRBV27 and TRBJ2-6; D is possibly TRBD2 (5 bases). Per the germline V gene, CDR1 is MNHEY and CDR2 is SMNVEV (reference sequence). Trimming removed 8 bases from V and 4 bases from J, with 12 bases in between. The CDR3 spans 14 residues. The CDR3 region has the DNA TGTGCCAGCCGGTCCGGAGGAGGGGCCAACGTCCTGACTTTC. Translated: CASRSGGGANVLTF.

The rearrangement uses TRBV6-6 and TRBJ2-3; 7 nucleotides match TRBD2. Germline V gene lookup returns CDR1 MNHNY and CDR2 SVGAGI (reference sequence). Trimming at V came to 2 bases and at J to 2 bases, leaving 4 bases not matched to a gene. CDR3 size: 15 residues. The chain's CDR3 is CASSYPTSVTDTQYF. The DNA for the CDR3 is TGTGCCAGCAGTTACCCCACTAGCGTCACAGATACGCAGTATTTT.

J is TRBJ1-2 and V is TRBV5-4, with 8 bases lining up with TRBD1. This CDR3 contains 15 residues. J was trimmed by 6 bases and V by 4 bases; bases with no gene match: 11. Germline V gives CDR1 SGHNT, CDR2 YYREEE (reference sequence). The CDR3 DNA follows: TGTGCCAGCAGCCCTCGTGACAGGGGAGGGAATGGCTACACCTTC. It is translated as CASSPRDRGGNGYTF.

This clone appeared once. V is TRBV2 and J is TRBJ1-2, with D perhaps TRBD1 (5 bases). The CDR3 runs to 15 residues. Germline loops: CDR1 SNHLY, CDR2 FYNNEI. Trimming removed 8 bases from V and 6 bases from J, with 22 bases in between. The CDR3 nucleotides are TGTGCCAGCCTATCTAGACCGGGACTTTCGGATGGCTACACCTTC. Amino acids: CASLSRPGLSDGYTF.

The V and J genes are TRBV30 and TRBJ1-5; D uncertain. Trimming pared 2 bases from V and 0 bases from J, leaving 8 bases between. Germline CDR1 reads GTSNPN; CDR2 reads SVGIG (reference sequence). This CDR3 spans 14 amino acids. This chain's CDR3 is CAWSSGVSNQPQHF. DNA of the CDR3: TGTGCCTGGAGTAGCGGGGTTAGCAATCAGCCCCAGCATTTT.